This TCR beta chain was recorded in a study of blood T cell repertoires in COVID-19. As for the study in general: PBMCs, B-cell-depleted T cells, or T cells were the source of the cDNA or gDNA that made up the material.

Residents of 24 US areas, aged roughly 18 to 95 years, made up the participants. Each participant's cohort was designated according to participant-reported clinical history. Two consecutive negative NP/OP PCR tests, clearance, or resolved symptoms defined Cohort 3 recovery. The germline V gene has CDR1 SNHLY and CDR2 FYNNEI. Trimming left V 10 bases short and J 4 bases short, with 19 bases between. The CDR3 runs 14 residues. The data were produced by immunoSEQ multiplex PCR, yet TCRdb's version contains in-frame clones alone and is incomplete. Here the sample spans 250,000 to 350,000 clones, approximately 90% being singletons.

The receptor's source is a woman in her 50s who had recovered from COVID-19. This chain joins TRBV2 and TRBJ1-2; tentative D call: TRBD1 (5 bases). The sequenced sample consisted of PBMCs or T cells enriched from blood (not recorded which). CDR3 in amino acids: CATQGQGNSYGYTF. CDR3 bases: TGTGCCACCCAAGGGCAGGGAAACTCCTATGGCTACACCTTC.